This paragraph reports one T cell receptor (beta chain). The target antigen is unknown. The sample comes from a study of T cell responses to AZD1222 COVID-19 vaccine. The wider study: Pooled in the analysis were second doses at about 4 or about 12 weeks. Study-wide findings and caveats: A rise in Spike-specific TCR breadth and depth followed two AZD1222 doses.

Only in-frame clones appear in the TCRdb table, and some are missing; sequencing was by immunoSEQ multiplex PCR. The sample shows approximately 140,000 clones, about 91% of them seen only once. Germline V gene lookup returns CDR1 MGHRA and CDR2 YSYEKL. Unmatched junction bases numbered 8, after V lost 0 bases and J lost 9 bases. This CDR3 region has 16 residues. Sequenced here: peripheral blood, sampled on day 0 of AZD1222 vaccination. The source is an adult in good health. V is TRBV4-1 and J is TRBJ2-1; 10 bases agree with TRBD2. Here the CDR3 DNA reads TGCGCCAGCAGCCAAGAATACGAAGCGGGAGGGGTTGAGCAGTTCTTC. Its protein product is CASSQEYEAGGVEQFF.